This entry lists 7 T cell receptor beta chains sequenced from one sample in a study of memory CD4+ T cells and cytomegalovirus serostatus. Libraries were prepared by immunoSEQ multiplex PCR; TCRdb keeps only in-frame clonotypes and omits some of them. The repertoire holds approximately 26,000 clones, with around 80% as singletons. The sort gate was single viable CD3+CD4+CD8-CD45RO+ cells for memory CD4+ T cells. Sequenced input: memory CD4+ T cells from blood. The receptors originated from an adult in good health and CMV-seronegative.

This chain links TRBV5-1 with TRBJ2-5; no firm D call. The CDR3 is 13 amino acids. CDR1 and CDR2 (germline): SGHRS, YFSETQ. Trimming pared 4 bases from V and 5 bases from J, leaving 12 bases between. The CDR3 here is CASSPLGRETQYF. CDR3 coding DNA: TGCGCCAGCAGCCCGTTGGGAAGGGAGACCCAGTACTTC.

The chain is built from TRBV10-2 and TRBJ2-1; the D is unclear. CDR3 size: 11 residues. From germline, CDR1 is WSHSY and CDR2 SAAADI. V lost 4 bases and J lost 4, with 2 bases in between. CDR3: CASSVYNEQFF. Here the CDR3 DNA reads TGCGCCAGCAGTGTTTACAATGAGCAGTTCTTC.

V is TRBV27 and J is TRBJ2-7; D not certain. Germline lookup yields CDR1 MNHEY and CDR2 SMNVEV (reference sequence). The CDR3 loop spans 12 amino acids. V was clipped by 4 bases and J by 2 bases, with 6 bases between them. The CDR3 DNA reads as TGTGCCAGCAGTTCAACCCCCTACGAGCAGTACTTC. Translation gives CASSSTPYEQYF.

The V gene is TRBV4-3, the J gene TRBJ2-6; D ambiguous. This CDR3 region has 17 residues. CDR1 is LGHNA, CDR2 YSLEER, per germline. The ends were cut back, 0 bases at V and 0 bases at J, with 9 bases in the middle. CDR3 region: CASSQDRRSSGANVLTF. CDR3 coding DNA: TGCGCCAGCAGCCAAGATCGGCGGAGCTCTGGGGCCAACGTCCTGACTTTC.

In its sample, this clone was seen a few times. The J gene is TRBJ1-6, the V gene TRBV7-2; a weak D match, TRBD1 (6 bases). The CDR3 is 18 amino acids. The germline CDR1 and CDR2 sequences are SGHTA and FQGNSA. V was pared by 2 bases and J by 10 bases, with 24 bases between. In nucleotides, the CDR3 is TGTGCCAGCAGCTTAACATCAGTCTGGGGGGCAGAGGAATCACCCCTCCACTTT. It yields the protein CASSLTSVWGAEESPLHF.

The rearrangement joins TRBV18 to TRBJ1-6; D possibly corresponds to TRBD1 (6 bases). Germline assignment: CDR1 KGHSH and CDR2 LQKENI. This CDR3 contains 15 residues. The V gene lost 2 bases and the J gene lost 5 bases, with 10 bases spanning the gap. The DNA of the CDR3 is TGTGCCAGCTCACCAGGACGGACAGATAATTCACCCCTCCACTTT. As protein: CASSPGRTDNSPLHF.

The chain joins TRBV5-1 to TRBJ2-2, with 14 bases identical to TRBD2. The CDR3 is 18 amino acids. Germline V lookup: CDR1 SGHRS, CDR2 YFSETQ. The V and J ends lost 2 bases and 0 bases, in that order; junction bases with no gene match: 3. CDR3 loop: CASSFGTSGGTNTGELFF. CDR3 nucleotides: TGCGCCAGCAGCTTCGGGACTAGCGGGGGCACGAACACCGGGGAGCTGTTTTTT.